The rows below give T cell receptor beta chains drawn from one sample of a study of cytomegalovirus exposure and HLA in healthy donors. The method was immunoSEQ multiplex PCR; TCRdb's version includes in-frame clones alone and lacks a portion of them. The sample consists of 85,000 to 120,000 clones, around 77% of them appearing once. Sequenced material: PBMCs. These receptors were taken from a male donor in good health and CMV-seropositive. Each CDR3 is given with its conserved first and last residue. D genes are given only for firm matches. Only some rows state a clone size, as once, few, many or a class for expanded clones.

j_gene: TRBJ1-2
v_gene: TRBV16
abundance: -
d_gene: TRBD1
CDR3nt: TGTGCCAGCACCTCTAAGGGGGCAGGTGGCTACACCTTC
CDR3aa: CASTSKGAGGYTF

j_gene: TRBJ1-2
v_gene: TRBV11-2
abundance: -
d_gene: TRBD1
CDR3nt: TGTGCCAGCAGCTTAGCTCCGGGACAGGGCTATGGCTACACCTTC
CDR3aa: CASSLAPGQGYGYTF

j_gene: TRBJ2-5
v_gene: TRBV7-6
abundance: -
d_gene: -
CDR3nt: TGTGCCAGCAGCCCGCGGACAGTTGAGACCCAGTACTTC
CDR3aa: CASSPRTVETQYF

j_gene: TRBJ2-1
v_gene: TRBV6-5
abundance: -
d_gene: TRBD2
CDR3nt: TGTGCCAGCAGTTACAGGACTAGCCACAATGAGCAGTTCTTC
CDR3aa: CASSYRTSHNEQFF

j_gene: TRBJ2-5
v_gene: TRBV2
abundance: -
d_gene: TRBD2
CDR3nt: TGTGCCAGCAGTGTACGACTAGCGGGAGAGACCCAGTACTTC
CDR3aa: CASSVRLAGETQYF

j_gene: TRBJ2-6
v_gene: TRBV5-4
abundance: -
d_gene: TRBD2
CDR3nt: TGTGCCAGCAGCGGGGGGACTAGCCCTGGGGCCAACGTCCTGACTTTC
CDR3aa: CASSGGTSPGANVLTF

j_gene: TRBJ1-1
v_gene: TRBV6-5
abundance: -
d_gene: -
CDR3nt: TGTGCCAGCAACAACCCCGGGGGGCGCGGCACTGAAGCTTTCTTT
CDR3aa: CASNNPGGRGTEAFF

j_gene: TRBJ1-1
v_gene: TRBV11-3
abundance: -
d_gene: -
CDR3nt: TGTGCCAGCAGCCTCGGAGGGAACACTGAAGCTTTCTTT
CDR3aa: CASSLGGNTEAFF

j_gene: TRBJ1-1
v_gene: TRBV7-2
abundance: -
d_gene: -
CDR3nt: TGTGCCAGCAGCCCTCGGATCGGGGTAAGGAACACTGAAGCTTTCTTT
CDR3aa: CASSPRIGVRNTEAFF

j_gene: TRBJ2-1
v_gene: TRBV13
abundance: -
d_gene: TRBD2
CDR3nt: TGTGCCAGCAGCTTAGGCGGCGGGGGCTCCTACAATGAGCAGTTCTTC
CDR3aa: CASSLGGGGSYNEQFF

j_gene: TRBJ2-3
v_gene: TRBV9
abundance: -
d_gene: TRBD2
CDR3nt: TGTGCCAGCAGCGTAACCCGGGGGGCAGATACGCAGTATTTT
CDR3aa: CASSVTRGADTQYF

j_gene: TRBJ2-1
v_gene: TRBV7-3
abundance: few
d_gene: -
CDR3nt: TGTGCCAGCAGCTTAGACGGGGGTGAGCAGTTCTTC
CDR3aa: CASSLDGGEQFF

j_gene: TRBJ1-2
v_gene: TRBV7-2
abundance: -
d_gene: -
CDR3nt: TGTGCCAGCAGCTTTAGGGAGTTCTATGGCTACACCTTC
CDR3aa: CASSFREFYGYTF

j_gene: TRBJ2-5
v_gene: TRBV15
abundance: -
d_gene: -
CDR3nt: TGTGCCACCAGTCGGGACACCCAAGAGACCCAGTACTTC
CDR3aa: CATSRDTQETQYF

j_gene: TRBJ1-1
v_gene: TRBV7-9
abundance: -
d_gene: -
CDR3nt: TGTGCCAGCAGCCTACCGACTGAAGCTTTCTTT
CDR3aa: CASSLPTEAFF

j_gene: TRBJ1-5
v_gene: TRBV19
abundance: -
d_gene: -
CDR3nt: TGTGCCAGTAGTATCCCCACAGGACGGTGGAAAAATCAGCCCCAGCATTTT
CDR3aa: CASSIPTGRWKNQPQHF

j_gene: TRBJ2-3
v_gene: TRBV28
abundance: -
d_gene: TRBD2
CDR3nt: TGTGCCAGCAGTCCCCTTAGCGGGAGGATGTTAGATACGCAGTATTTT
CDR3aa: CASSPLSGRMLDTQYF

j_gene: TRBJ1-2
v_gene: TRBV28
abundance: -
d_gene: TRBD1
CDR3nt: TGTGCCAGCGTTTCGGTGGGACAGGCTTTTAACTATGGCTACACCTTC
CDR3aa: CASVSVGQAFNYGYTF

j_gene: TRBJ2-1
v_gene: TRBV2
abundance: -
d_gene: TRBD2
CDR3nt: TGTGCCAGCAAGGCCGCTAGCGGGACATACAATGAGCAGTTCTTC
CDR3aa: CASKAASGTYNEQFF

j_gene: TRBJ1-1
v_gene: TRBV28
abundance: few
d_gene: -
CDR3nt: TGTGCCAGCACTAGACGGCTGAACACTGAAGCTTTCTTT
CDR3aa: CASTRRLNTEAFF

j_gene: TRBJ2-7
v_gene: TRBV13
abundance: -
d_gene: TRBD2
CDR3nt: TGTGCCAGCAGCCCAGGACTAGCGGGAGGTATACTACTAAGGGAGCAGTACTTC
CDR3aa: CASSPGLAGGILLREQYF

j_gene: TRBJ2-1
v_gene: TRBV7-9
abundance: -
d_gene: TRBD2
CDR3nt: TGTGCCAGCAGCCCTGGGGTTAGCGGGATTAGTGAGCAGTTCTTC
CDR3aa: CASSPGVSGISEQFF

j_gene: TRBJ2-6
v_gene: TRBV6-1
abundance: -
d_gene: -
CDR3nt: TGTGCCAGCAGTGTCAGGACAGGGGCCAACGTCCTGACTTTC
CDR3aa: CASSVRTGANVLTF

j_gene: TRBJ1-4
v_gene: TRBV30
abundance: -
d_gene: TRBD1
CDR3nt: TGTGCCTGGAGTTCCGGGGGGACAGGGTCTGAAAAACTGTTTTTT
CDR3aa: CAWSSGGTGSEKLFF

j_gene: TRBJ2-1
v_gene: TRBV5-1
abundance: -
d_gene: TRBD1
CDR3nt: TGCGCCAGCAGCCCTGCGACAGGGTTAGCCTACAATGAGCAGTTCTTC
CDR3aa: CASSPATGLAYNEQFF

j_gene: TRBJ2-7
v_gene: TRBV7-2
abundance: -
d_gene: -
CDR3nt: TGTGCCAGCAGCTTAGGACTACGGGGGAGGCTGGGTGAGCAGTACTTC
CDR3aa: CASSLGLRGRLGEQYF

j_gene: TRBJ1-2
v_gene: TRBV4-1
abundance: -
d_gene: TRBD1
CDR3nt: TGCGCCAGCAGCCTGACCCCGGGACAGTCTTATGGCTACACCTTC
CDR3aa: CASSLTPGQSYGYTF

j_gene: TRBJ1-1
v_gene: TRBV7-2
abundance: -
d_gene: -
CDR3nt: TGTGCCAGCAGCCCTCGGGCGGGGAACACTGAAGCTTTCTTT
CDR3aa: CASSPRAGNTEAFF

j_gene: TRBJ2-1
v_gene: TRBV7-2
abundance: -
d_gene: TRBD2
CDR3nt: TGTGCCAGCAGCTTGGGGGGCGGGGGGCGGTACAATGAGCAGTTCTTC
CDR3aa: CASSLGGGGRYNEQFF

j_gene: TRBJ2-3
v_gene: TRBV7-9
abundance: -
d_gene: -
CDR3nt: TGTGCCACCCCAGAGGGTCCCCTCACAGATACGCAGTATTTT
CDR3aa: CATPEGPLTDTQYF

j_gene: TRBJ2-1
v_gene: TRBV7-9
abundance: -
d_gene: -
CDR3nt: TGTGCCAGCAGCCCTCTCCTGACTTCCTACAATGAGCAGTTCTTC
CDR3aa: CASSPLLTSYNEQFF

j_gene: TRBJ2-1
v_gene: TRBV13
abundance: few
d_gene: TRBD2
CDR3nt: TGTGCCAGCAGCCTCAGACTAGCTTCCTACAATGAGCAGTTCTTC
CDR3aa: CASSLRLASYNEQFF

j_gene: TRBJ2-2
v_gene: TRBV2
abundance: -
d_gene: -
CDR3nt: TGTGCCAGCCTTGGGGGGGGCGCGGACACCGGGGAGCTGTTTTTT
CDR3aa: CASLGGGADTGELFF

j_gene: TRBJ1-6
v_gene: TRBV27
abundance: once
d_gene: -
CDR3nt: TGTGCCAGCAGTTTACACAGCCAAAATTCACCCCTCCACTTT
CDR3aa: CASSLHSQNSPLHF

j_gene: TRBJ1-2
v_gene: TRBV6-1
abundance: few
d_gene: -
CDR3nt: TGTGCCAGCAGTGATGCCGGGATCGGCTATGGCTACACCTTC
CDR3aa: CASSDAGIGYGYTF

j_gene: TRBJ2-3
v_gene: TRBV19
abundance: -
d_gene: TRBD2
CDR3nt: TGTGCCAGTACCAGACTAGCGGGAGGTAGCACAGATACGCAGTATTTT
CDR3aa: CASTRLAGGSTDTQYF

j_gene: TRBJ2-7
v_gene: TRBV15
abundance: -
d_gene: TRBD2
CDR3nt: TGTGCCACCAGCAGAGATAGGGCTAGCGGAGGGGCTTACGAGCAGTACTTC
CDR3aa: CATSRDRASGGAYEQYF

j_gene: TRBJ2-7
v_gene: TRBV21-1
abundance: -
d_gene: -
CDR3nt: TGTGCCAGCAGCACCCCGGGAGAGCAGTACTTC
CDR3aa: CASSTPGEQYF

j_gene: TRBJ1-6
v_gene: TRBV30
abundance: -
d_gene: -
CDR3nt: TGTGCCTGGAGGGTAGGGGGATCATCCAATTCACCCCTCCACTTT
CDR3aa: CAWRVGGSSNSPLHF

j_gene: TRBJ2-5
v_gene: TRBV6-5
abundance: few
d_gene: TRBD1
CDR3nt: TGTGCCAGCAGCTCCGACAGGGGGGGACAGACCCAGTACTTC
CDR3aa: CASSSDRGGQTQYF

j_gene: TRBJ1-2
v_gene: TRBV6-5
abundance: -
d_gene: -
CDR3nt: TGTGCCAGCAGCTCCGTCTCGTTAGCTAACTATGGCTACACCTTC
CDR3aa: CASSSVSLANYGYTF

j_gene: TRBJ2-1
v_gene: TRBV7-2
abundance: -
d_gene: -
CDR3nt: TGTGCCAGCAGCTTACGGCGGCCCCCCTACAATGAGCAGTTCTTC
CDR3aa: CASSLRRPPYNEQFF

j_gene: TRBJ2-2
v_gene: TRBV28
abundance: -
d_gene: -
CDR3nt: TGTGCCAGCAGTGCCCCCGGGACACTGAAGTCCGGGGAGCTGTTTTTT
CDR3aa: CASSAPGTLKSGELFF

j_gene: TRBJ2-4
v_gene: TRBV28
abundance: few
d_gene: TRBD2
CDR3nt: TGTGCCAGCAGCTTAGGACTAGCGGGCAAAAACAGTCAGTACTTC
CDR3aa: CASSLGLAGKNSQYF

j_gene: TRBJ2-1
v_gene: TRBV19
abundance: -
d_gene: TRBD2
CDR3nt: TGTGCCAGTACCAGGAAGGGACTAGCGGGACCGAGCTCCTACAATGAGCAGTTCTTC
CDR3aa: CASTRKGLAGPSSYNEQFF

j_gene: TRBJ2-1
v_gene: TRBV15
abundance: once
d_gene: -
CDR3nt: TGTGCCACCAGCAGGAGGGGAGGCTCCTACAATGAGCAGTTCTTC
CDR3aa: CATSRRGGSYNEQFF

j_gene: TRBJ2-3
v_gene: TRBV27
abundance: -
d_gene: -
CDR3nt: TGTGCCAGCAGTTCGGGAACACACTCTGGGACAGATACGCAGTATTTT
CDR3aa: CASSSGTHSGTDTQYF

j_gene: TRBJ2-7
v_gene: TRBV9
abundance: -
d_gene: -
CDR3nt: TGTGCCAGCAGCGTAGACTTTGACTACGAGCAGTACTTC
CDR3aa: CASSVDFDYEQYF